Listed below are T cell receptor beta chains from one sample, sequenced in a study of shared clonotypes between healthy human individuals. Clones were read by immunoSEQ multiplex PCR, and TCRdb kept only the in-frame ones, dropping some. This repertoire shows a few million clones, 85% to 95% found once; its top ten account for under 0.45%. The sequencing input was naive CD4+ T cells from PBMCs. The receptor set was obtained from a man aged 18 to 29 in good health. Some clones in this sample may be carry-over from other donors' samples. Each CDR3 is given with its conserved first and last residue.

v_call	j_call	cdr3_aa
TRBV6-5	TRBJ1-1	CASSYDRRWANTEAFF
TRBV7-9	TRBJ2-3	CASSPLGSRTDTQYF
TRBV28	TRBJ1-3	CASSPGGLRNTIYF
TRBV7-3	TRBJ2-1	CASSLGLAGRQFF
TRBV5-6	TRBJ1-5	CASSLGGEGQPQHF
TRBV5-8	TRBJ1-2	CASSWLPGYTF
TRBV14	TRBJ2-7	CASSQDPSGRWYEQYF
TRBV7-2	TRBJ2-5	CASSLASRGQETQYF
TRBV30	TRBJ1-1	CAWDRIPGPIF
TRBV9	TRBJ2-2	CASSPPSPTSANTGELFF
TRBV29-1	TRBJ2-7	CSVRYNAGLAFAEQYF
TRBV30	TRBJ1-5	CAWSGAGTVNQPQHF
TRBV5-1	TRBJ2-3	CASSPGQAGVRDTQYF
TRBV7-9	TRBJ1-4	CASSSSRGGKLFF
TRBV7-2	TRBJ2-7	CASSLSAASGWYEQYF
TRBV5-1	TRBJ2-1	CASSFLTSGRVSSYNEQFF
TRBV28	TRBJ1-1	CASIFGLKTEAFF
TRBV30	TRBJ2-1	CAWSPDRDYPSYNEQFF
TRBV5-1	TRBJ2-1	CASSLEDEQFF
TRBV9	TRBJ2-2	CASSVAQRENAGELFF
TRBV19	TRBJ2-7	CASSKGDSTYEQYF
TRBV4-2	TRBJ2-3	CASSQGLGSGDTQYF
TRBV5-8	TRBJ1-5	CASSLGSAGPQHF
TRBV7-2	TRBJ2-7	CASSSRFNYEQYF
TRBV7-2	TRBJ2-5	CASSLARPETQYF
TRBV14	TRBJ1-1	CASSRQWNTEAFF
TRBV15	TRBJ2-1	CATSRDRVNEQFF
TRBV19	TRBJ1-1	CASSIGQLAEAFF
TRBV11-2	TRBJ2-1	CASTQRRGYNEQFF
TRBV9	TRBJ2-5	CASSVGVAGGQETQYF
TRBV29-1	TRBJ2-7	CSVAGGSRFTMQYF
TRBV7-9	TRBJ2-7	CASSLDMGYEQYF
TRBV2	TRBJ1-2	CASRDLTESGYTF
TRBV6-5	TRBJ1-2	CASSYVTGGAYTF
TRBV19	TRBJ1-5	CASSIQESSNQPQHF
TRBV6-5	TRBJ2-2	CASRQVNTGELFF
TRBV29-1	TRBJ1-2	CSVGGYYGYTF
TRBV28	TRBJ2-3	CASTPAGRLDTQYF
TRBV30	-	CAWSVGQGSYEQYF
TRBV6-4	TRBJ2-7	CASSAQGNSYEQYF
TRBV5-1	TRBJ2-5	CASSTSESGETQYF